One sample yielded the 32 T cell receptor beta chains listed below, sequenced in a study of blood T cell repertoires in COVID-19 (dated by TCRdb to 2019 to 2021). Libraries were made using the immunoSEQ multiplex PCR assay. Not all clones reach the TCRdb copy of this immuneACCESS table, which keeps in-frame sequences only. Checked studies attribute under half of the gap to unresolved V genes and leave the rest unexplained. This sample holds nearly 250,000 clones; roughly nine tenths were observed only once. 1.5% to 2% of the sample goes to the ten largest clones. Sequencing was done on a sample of peripheral blood. These receptors all stem from a woman aged 60-70 years who had recovered from COVID-19.

The V gene is TRBV4-1, the J gene TRBJ1-5, with 7 bases that match TRBD1. The J segment lost 7 bases and the V segment lost 5 bases, leaving 8 bases of the junction unmatched. This CDR3 contains 14 residues. Germline-derived CDR1 and CDR2 are MGHRA and YSYEKL. CDR3 in DNA: TGCGCCAGCAGCTCCCGGGACAGCGGGCAGCCCCAGCATTTT. Amino acid sequence: CASSSRDSGQPQHF.

This chain links TRBV7-2 with TRBJ2-7; unclear D gene. V lost 5 bases to trimming and J lost 1 base, with 12 bases between them. Germline CDR1 and CDR2: SGHTA and FQGNSA. This CDR3 region has 14 residues. The CDR3 nucleotides read TGTGCCAGCAGCGAGAGACGGAGTTCCTACGAGCAGTACTTC. Amino acids: CASSERRSSYEQYF.

The chain employs TRBV6-6 and TRBJ1-2; TRBD1 matches at 7 bases. The trim removed 3 bases at V and 7 bases at J, leaving 8 bases unmatched. Looked up from germline, CDR1 is MNHNY and CDR2 is SVGAGI (reference sequence). The CDR3 totals 14 residues. DNA of the CDR3: TGTGCCAGCAGTTATAGGCAGGGGGTTAGTGGCTACACCTTC. It encodes CASSYRQGVSGYTF.

The chain has TRBV4-1 and TRBJ2-5; possible D gene TRBD2, 6 bases. The length of the CDR3 is 17 residues. V lost 3 bases and J 1 base, leaving 18 bases between the germline ends. Germline CDR1 MGHRA, CDR2 YSYEKL. The CDR3 DNA is TGCGCCAGCAGCCAGGTCAACGGCGGGGTGACCCAAGAGACCCAGTACTTC. It is translated as CASSQVNGGVTQETQYF.

The chain couples TRBV28 to TRBJ1-2; D possibly corresponds to TRBD1 (6 bases). Germline V gene data show CDR1 as MDHEN and CDR2 as SYDVKM. The V gene lost 1 base and the J gene lost 11 bases, with 17 bases spanning the gap. The CDR3 extends over 14 amino acids. CDR3 DNA: TGTGCCAGCAGTTTATTGGACAGACTGGGGCGGTACACCTTC. This codes for CASSLLDRLGRYTF.

This chain joins TRBV14 and TRBJ1-6; no firm D call. With 4 bases removed from V and 6 bases from J, the gap between germline ends came to 13 bases. Germline V gene lookup returns CDR1 SGHDN and CDR2 FVKESK. The CDR3 spans 15 residues. The CDR3 reads CASSLLEVRNSPLHF. CDR3 coding DNA: TGTGCCAGCAGCCTCTTAGAGGTCCGTAATTCACCCCTCCACTTT.

The chain is built from TRBV5-1 and TRBJ1-2, with a weak D call TRBD1 (5 bases). Germline CDR1 and CDR2: SGHRS and YFSETQ. CDR3 length: 15 residues. The V end lost 1 base, the J end lost 4 bases, and 14 bases lay between the germline ends. DNA of the CDR3: TGCGCCAGCAGCTTGTTGGTGACCGGGGGCTATGGCTACACCTTC. This encodes CASSLLVTGGYGYTF.

The chain combines TRBV5-6 with TRBJ2-2; D tentatively reads TRBD1 or TRBD2 (6 bases each). The V end lost 4 bases, the J end lost 5 bases, and 15 bases lay between the germline ends. CDR1 SGHDT and CDR2 YYEEEE come from the germline V gene. The CDR3 covers 15 residues. DNA for the CDR3: TGTGCCAGCAGCCTGGGGGGCAGCCATACCGGGGAGCTGTTTTTT. Translation: CASSLGGSHTGELFF.

The rearrangement joins TRBV15 to TRBJ2-7; TRBD1 matches 8 bases. V gave up 5 bases and J gave up 6 bases; unmatched junction bases: 3. The germline CDR1 and CDR2 sequences are LNHNV and YYDKDF (reference sequence). CDR3 length: 12 residues. The CDR3: CATSETGVEQYF. The DNA for the CDR3 is TGTGCCACCAGCGAGACAGGGGTCGAGCAGTACTTC.

The chain is built from TRBV19 and TRBJ1-1; no reliable D call. CDR3 length: 14 amino acids. V was clipped by 4 bases and J by 1 base, with 10 bases between them. The germline V gene encodes CDR1 LNHDA and CDR2 SQIVND (reference sequence). CDR3 in DNA: TGTGCCAGTAGTACGGGAGTGGAGAACACTGAAGCTTTCTTT. It translates to CASSTGVENTEAFF.

This rearrangement joins TRBV4-2 to TRBJ1-1; a possible D gene is TRBD1 (5 bases). The CDR3 sequence is 15 residues long. V was clipped by 4 bases and J by 5 bases, with 17 bases between them. Germline CDR1 reads LGHNA; CDR2 reads YNFKEQ. The CDR3 bases are TGTGCCAGCAGCCCCCAAAGTGCAGGGAGGACTGAAGCTTTCTTT. Its translation is CASSPQSAGRTEAFF.

The chain combines TRBV11-2 with TRBJ2-5; TRBD2 matches 12 bases. Germline V gene data show CDR1 as SGHAT and CDR2 as FQNNGV. This CDR3 comprises 18 residues. The V segment lost 2 bases and the J segment 5 bases; nucleotides outside the gene matches: 12. CDR3 residues: CASSLIRTSGASGETQYF. DNA of the CDR3: TGTGCCAGCAGCTTAATCCGGACTAGCGGGGCCTCGGGGGAGACCCAGTACTTC.

V is TRBV7-2 and J is TRBJ1-2, with D perhaps matching TRBD1 (5 bases). CDR3 length: 15 residues. The V gene lost 0 bases and the J gene lost 8 bases, with 16 bases spanning the gap. Germline values: CDR1 SGHTA, CDR2 FQGNSA. This CDR3 is CASSLAAAGGLGYTF. CDR3 bases: TGTGCCAGCAGCTTAGCGGCTGCCGGGGGATTGGGCTACACCTTC.

This CDR3 is CASVVGGGNTEAFF. In DNA, the CDR3 is TGTGCCAGCGTAGTGGGCGGGGGGAACACTGAAGCTTTCTTT. The rearrangement uses TRBV28 and TRBJ1-1; D possibly corresponds to TRBD1 (5 bases). Germline CDR1 and CDR2: MDHEN and SYDVKM. This CDR3 region has 14 residues. With 8 bases removed from V and 1 base from J, the gap between germline ends came to 14 bases.

The rearrangement joins TRBV3-1 (or the pseudogene TRBV3-2) to TRBJ2-2, with D unclear. The CDR3 runs to 16 residues. The germline V gene has CDR1 LGHDT and CDR2 YNNKEL (reference sequence). Trimming cost V 4 bases and J 1 base, with 13 bases left between them. CDR3 residues: CASSLITPMNTGELFF. The CDR3 DNA follows: TGTGCCAGCAGCCTGATCACTCCCATGAACACCGGGGAGCTGTTTTTT.

The chain is built from TRBV3-1 (or the pseudogene TRBV3-2) and TRBJ2-3; 8 bases line up with TRBD2. The CDR3 totals 16 residues. Trimming cost V 4 bases and J 2 bases; bases outside gene matches: 8. Germline CDR1 LGHDT, CDR2 YNNKEL (reference sequence). Written as DNA, the CDR3 is TGTGCCAGCAGCCCCCCAGCGGGGGCCTCCACAGATACGCAGTATTTT. It yields the protein CASSPPAGASTDTQYF.

This chain joins TRBV6-1 and TRBJ2-3; D may be TRBD2 (7 bases). Trimming took off 4 bases at V and 5 bases at J, with 22 bases between the two ends. The CDR3 extends over 17 amino acids. From germline, CDR1 is MNHNS and CDR2 SASEGT. The CDR3 region has the DNA TGTGCCAGCAGTGCCAGTAGGACAGTCGGCGGGGGAGATACGCAGTATTTT. Its translation is CASSASRTVGGGDTQYF.

The rearrangement joins TRBV9 to TRBJ2-7; 8 positions match TRBD2. V gave up 3 bases and J gave up 6 bases; unmatched junction bases: 2. The germline CDR1 and CDR2 sequences are SGDLS and YYNGEE. This CDR3 is 12 amino acids long. The CDR3 DNA reads TGTGCCAGCAGCGCCGGGACTAGCGAGCAGTACTTC. Protein product: CASSAGTSEQYF.

The chain couples TRBV10-3 to TRBJ2-1, with 10 nucleotides matching TRBD2. Germline V gives CDR1 ENHRY, CDR2 SYGVKD. The CDR3 has 16 residues. V shed 0 bases and J 9 bases; nucleotides not matched to a gene: 8. CDR3 in amino acids: CAISESKRTSGIEQFF. The CDR3 DNA follows: TGTGCCATCAGTGAGTCGAAGAGGACTAGCGGTATTGAGCAGTTCTTC.

J is TRBJ2-1 and V is TRBV4-1, with a tentative D call TRBD2 (7 bases). The CDR3 is 18 residues long. Germline V gene sequence: CDR1 MGHRA, CDR2 YSYEKL. V gave up 1 base and J gave up 7 bases, with 23 bases separating them. CDR3 residues: CASSQGYIGEGVQNEQFF. CDR3 DNA sequence: TGCGCCAGCAGCCAAGGATATATAGGGGAGGGGGTTCAAAATGAGCAGTTCTTC.

The V gene is TRBV3-1 (or the pseudogene TRBV3-2), the J gene TRBJ2-7, with D possibly being TRBD1 (5 bases). The CDR3 is made up of 14 amino acids. V was cut by 5 bases and J by 7 bases, with 18 bases left in between. CDR1 and CDR2 (germline): LGHDT, YNNKEL (reference sequence). This chain's CDR3 is CASSSWGNSEEQYF. The DNA of the CDR3 is TGTGCCAGCAGCTCGTGGGGCAATTCGGAGGAGCAGTACTTC.

The chain is built from TRBV7-8 and TRBJ2-1, with D tentatively TRBD2 (6 bases). Germline CDR1 SGHVS, CDR2 FQNEAQ. This CDR3 is built from 16 residues. Deletions cut 5 bases from V and 7 bases from J, with 21 bases between. The CDR3 coding sequence is TGTGCCAGCAGCCGCCTCGGGGGACTGATTTGGAATGAGCAGTTCTTC. Translation gives CASSRLGGLIWNEQFF. The full variable domain, its missing parts supplied by reference TRBV7-8 and TRBJ2-1, is GAGVSQSPRYKVAKRGQDVALRCDPISGHVSLFWYQQALGQGPEFLTYFQNEAQLDKSGLPSDRFFAERPEGSVSTLKIQRTQQEDSAVYLCASSRLGGLIWNEQFFGPGTRLTVL.

The chain has TRBV27 and TRBJ1-3; the D gene is possibly TRBD1 (5 bases). Trimming removed 0 bases from V and 6 bases from J, with 15 bases in between. The CDR3 contains 16 residues. Germline CDR1 MNHEY, CDR2 SMNVEV (reference sequence). The CDR3 sequence: CASSLSSEGIENTIYF. DNA of the CDR3: TGTGCCAGCAGTTTATCATCGGAGGGGATCGAAAACACCATATATTTT.

The chain joins TRBV18 to TRBJ2-5; 9 bases line up with TRBD2. V shed 3 bases, J shed 4 bases, and the junction held 9 bases outside the gene matches. The CDR3 has 16 amino acids. The germline gives CDR1 KGHSH, CDR2 LQKENI. DNA of the CDR3: TGTGCCAGCTCACCGTTCGGAGGCGGGGGGGCAGAGACCCAGTACTTC. Amino acid sequence: CASSPFGGGGAETQYF.

This CDR3 is CASRNAGGNNQPQHF. The CDR3 nucleotides are TGTGCCAGCAGGAACGCAGGGGGCAACAATCAGCCCCAGCATTTT. The chain has TRBV6-5 and TRBJ1-5; 8 bases agree with TRBD1. The CDR3 is 15 residues long. V was clipped by 6 bases and J by 3 bases; unmatched bases: 7. Germline assignment: CDR1 MNHEY and CDR2 SVGAGI.

The rearrangement joins TRBV5-4 to TRBJ1-5; TRBD1 agrees at 8 bases. V was pared by 5 bases and J by 0 bases, with 10 bases of the junction left unmatched. From germline, CDR1 is SGHNT and CDR2 YYREEE (reference sequence). This CDR3 spans 17 amino acids. The DNA of the CDR3 is TGTGCCAGCAGGAAGGGACAGGTATTGGGTAGCAATCAGCCCCAGCATTTT. Protein: CASRKGQVLGSNQPQHF.

V usage is TRBV19 and J usage is TRBJ1-2, with 7 nucleotides matching TRBD1. CDR1 and CDR2 (germline): LNHDA, SQIVND (reference sequence). With 3 bases clipped from V and 8 bases from J, the junction kept 6 bases outside the gene matches. The length of the CDR3 is 13 residues. CDR3 region: CASSIRDSRGYTF. In DNA form, the CDR3 reads TGTGCCAGTAGTATCCGGGACAGTCGAGGCTACACCTTC.

The chain is built from TRBV7-9 and TRBJ2-7; TRBD1 agrees at 10 bases. The CDR3 length is 15 residues. In germline, CDR1 is SEHNR, CDR2 FQNEAQ (reference sequence). The ends lost 3 bases at V and 3 bases at J; junction bases unmatched: 5. The CDR3: CASSFGTGADYEQYF. In nucleotides, the CDR3 is TGTGCCAGCAGCTTTGGGACAGGGGCGGACTACGAGCAGTACTTC.

This rearrangement joins TRBV15 to TRBJ1-6; TRBD1 matches at 10 bases. After removal of 8 bases from V and 7 bases from J, the junction contained 5 bases not matched to a gene. This CDR3 spans 14 amino acids. Germline CDR1 LNHNV, CDR2 YYDKDF (reference sequence). CDR3 loop: CATGRDRGNSPLHF. CDR3 DNA sequence: TGTGCCACCGGGCGGGACAGGGGAAATTCACCCCTCCACTTT.

This sequence joins TRBV6-6 and TRBJ2-2, with 13 nucleotides matching TRBD2. CDR3 size: 15 residues. CDR1 is MNHNY, CDR2 SVGAGI, per germline (reference sequence). Losses at the gene ends were 6 bases for V and 10 bases for J; bases not matched to a gene: 8. This CDR3 is CASSSGTSGVEELFF. DNA for the CDR3: TGTGCCAGCAGCTCGGGGACTAGCGGGGTGGAGGAGCTGTTTTTT.

This chain links TRBV28 with TRBJ1-5; TRBD1 is a possible D gene (6 bases). There are 13 residues in the CDR3. Germline CDR1 and CDR2: MDHEN and SYDVKM. V was cut by 7 bases and J by 0 bases, with 7 bases left in between. As DNA, the CDR3 is TGTGCCAGCACAGGGGATAGCAATCAGCCCCAGCATTTT. Translation: CASTGDSNQPQHF.

A single count supports this clone. V and J are TRBV6-4 and TRBJ1-1; 7 bases are a match to TRBD1. CDR1 is MRHNA and CDR2 is SNTAGT in the germline V gene. The junction had 9 bases not matched to a gene; V was cut back by 6 bases and J by 8 bases. CDR3 length: 13 residues. The CDR3 protein is CASRPQGSTEAFF. Written as DNA, the CDR3 is TGTGCCAGCAGACCACAGGGGTCCACAGAAGCTTTCTTT.